This T cell receptor beta chain came from a study of T-cell reconstitution after alpha-beta-depleted transplantation in children. This clonotype appeared a few times. Preparing the TCRbeta library involved the use of unique molecular identifiers. One entry per CDR3 protein results from TCRdb running MiXCR on the PCR reads. The sample records more than 550,000 distinct CDR3 sequences, about 10% being singletons. This sample comprised PBMCs from the stem cell graft donor, obtained from the stem cell graft. The receptor's source is a human donor who donated a stem cell graft to a child with acute myeloid leukemia.

In nucleotides, the CDR3 is TGCAGTGCTGGGAAGACCGGAGGGAGGCAAGAGACCCAGTACTTC. Amino acids: CSAGKTGGRQETQYF. This rearrangement joins TRBV20-1 to TRBJ2-5, with D maybe TRBD2 (6 bases). Trimming pared 5 bases from V and 2 bases from J, leaving 18 bases between. The CDR3 sequence is 15 residues long. Germline CDR1 reads DFQATT; CDR2 reads SNEGSKA (reference sequence).